Listed here are 19 T cell receptor beta chains from one sample, sequenced in a study of blood T cell repertoires in COVID-19. This table comes from immunoSEQ multiplex PCR, and its TCRdb copy is limited to in-frame clones, with some not included. This table holds roughly 230,000 clones, nearly 90% found once. Sequences were obtained from peripheral blood. All receptors come from a human donor in a cohort sampled during active COVID-19.

V gene TRBV18 combines with J gene TRBJ1-2; D remains unclear. Germline lookup yields CDR1 KGHSH and CDR2 LQKENI. CDR3 length: 15 amino acids. V was cut by 2 bases and J by 2 bases, with 12 bases left in between. This chain's CDR3 is CASSPGVGENYGYTF. In DNA form, the CDR3 reads TGTGCCAGCTCACCAGGTGTCGGGGAAAACTATGGCTACACCTTC.

V and J are TRBV6-2 or TRBV6-3 and TRBJ2-7; 9 positions agree with TRBD2. CDR3 length equals 15 residues. From germline, CDR1 is MNHEY and CDR2 SVGEGT. After removal of 6 bases from V and 2 bases from J, the junction contained 8 bases not matched to a gene. The CDR3 DNA follows: TGTGCCAGCAGCCTAGCGGGGTTCCCTACCTACGAGCAGTACTTC. The encoded protein is CASSLAGFPTYEQYF.

This chain uses TRBV18 with TRBJ1-5; 8 nucleotides line up with TRBD1. The CDR3 covers 16 residues. With V trimmed by 6 bases and J by 6 bases, 13 bases remained unmatched. Germline lookup yields CDR1 KGHSH and CDR2 LQKENI. The CDR3 nucleotides read TGTGCCAGCTCGCCGAGAAGCGGACAGGGAACTCAGCCCCAGCATTTT. The encoded protein is CASSPRSGQGTQPQHF.

The chain couples TRBV19 to TRBJ1-3; D might be TRBD1 (5 bases). This CDR3 is built from 15 residues. In germline, CDR1 is LNHDA, CDR2 SQIVND (reference sequence). V lost 3 bases to trimming and J lost 1 base, with 10 bases between them. Written as DNA, the CDR3 is TGTGCCAGTAGTATGGGGTCAGGGTCTGGAAACACCATATATTTT. Residues: CASSMGSGSGNTIYF.

The V gene is TRBV30, the J gene TRBJ1-5; D unresolved. Trimming pared 3 bases from V and 2 bases from J, leaving 5 bases between. CDR3 length: 12 amino acids. Germline values: CDR1 GTSNPN, CDR2 SVGIG (reference sequence). CDR3 loop: CAWRAGNQPQHF. The CDR3 DNA reads TGTGCCTGGAGGGCGGGCAATCAGCCCCAGCATTTT. The full variable domain, its missing parts supplied by reference TRBV30 and TRBJ1-5, is SQTIHQWPATLVQPVGSPLSLECTVEGTSNPNLYWYRQAAGRGLQLLFYSVGIGQISSEVPQNLSASRPQDRQFILSSKKLLLSDSGFYLCAWRAGNQPQHFGDGTRLSIL.

The CDR3 region is CASSLGLAESYNEQFF. CDR3 sequence (DNA): TGTGCCAGCAGCCTCGGACTAGCGGAATCCTACAATGAGCAGTTCTTC. The chain has TRBV11-1 and TRBJ2-1; 10 nucleotides line up with TRBD2. Germline V lookup: CDR1 SGHAT, CDR2 FQDESV (reference sequence). V shed 5 bases, J shed 1 base, and the junction held 5 bases outside the gene matches. The CDR3 loop spans 16 amino acids.

V and J are TRBV11-2 and TRBJ2-7; possibly TRBD1 for D (5 bases). CDR1 SGHAT and CDR2 FQNNGV come from the germline V gene. V lost 2 bases to trimming and J lost 1 base, with 12 bases between them. The CDR3 is 15 amino acids. This chain's CDR3 is CASSLLGARSYEQYF. DNA of the CDR3: TGTGCCAGCAGCTTACTAGGGGCCAGATCCTACGAGCAGTACTTC.

J is TRBJ1-2 and V is TRBV5-1, with 9 positions matching TRBD1. V shed 5 bases and J 4 bases; nucleotides not matched to a gene: 9. Germline V gene sequence: CDR1 SGHRS, CDR2 YFSETQ. This CDR3 spans 15 amino acids. In DNA, the CDR3 is TGCGCCAGCAGTCAAGGACAGGGGTCGATCTATGGCTACACCTTC. Protein: CASSQGQGSIYGYTF.

The chain joins TRBV29-1 to TRBJ2-5; 8 bases are a match to TRBD1. With V trimmed by 5 bases and J by 2 bases, 4 bases remained unmatched. The CDR3 consists of 13 residues. The germline V gene encodes CDR1 SQVTM and CDR2 ANQGSEA. CDR3 sequence: CSVPRDRQETQYF. Here the CDR3 DNA reads TGCAGCGTTCCTCGGGACAGGCAAGAGACCCAGTACTTC.

This clone has a single count. The V gene is TRBV5-4, the J gene TRBJ2-7; TRBD2 aligns across 7 bases. The CDR3 consists of 11 residues. Germline V gives CDR1 SGHNT, CDR2 YYREEE (reference sequence). J gave up 7 bases and V 6 bases, and 4 bases lay outside the gene matches. DNA for the CDR3: TGTGCCAGCAACGCCGGGGGGGAGCAGTACTTC. It specifies CASNAGGEQYF.

The CDR3 coding sequence is TGTGCCTGGAGTATGCGGGGAGTATATCCCAATCAGCCCCAGCATTTT. It translates to CAWSMRGVYPNQPQHF. The V gene is TRBV30, the J gene TRBJ1-5; D gene unclear. The CDR3 runs to 16 residues. Trimming pared 2 bases from V and 3 bases from J, leaving 17 bases between. CDR1 is GTSNPN and CDR2 is SVGIG in the germline V gene (reference sequence).

The V gene is TRBV27, the J gene TRBJ1-2; D is ambiguous. The CDR3 extends over 13 amino acids. V was clipped by 3 bases and J by 4 bases, with 9 bases between them. Germline values: CDR1 MNHEY, CDR2 SMNVEV (reference sequence). The CDR3 protein is CASSLGRSYGYTF. For the CDR3, the DNA is TGTGCCAGCAGTTTGGGCAGAAGCTATGGCTACACCTTC.

V gene TRBV6-2 or TRBV6-3 combines with J gene TRBJ1-1, with D unresolved. Germline V gene lookup returns CDR1 MNHEY and CDR2 SVGEGT. This CDR3 is built from 14 residues. The V end lost 0 bases, the J end lost 1 base, and 6 bases lay between the germline ends. The CDR3, as DNA: TGTGCCAGCAGTTACTCGCCGAGGAACACTGAAGCTTTCTTT. Translated: CASSYSPRNTEAFF.

This chain joins TRBV13 and TRBJ2-1, with 11 positions matching TRBD2. The CDR3 consists of 15 residues. V shed 5 bases, J shed 2 bases, and the junction held 2 bases outside the gene matches. Germline values: CDR1 PRHDT, CDR2 FYEKMQ (reference sequence). In DNA form, the CDR3 reads TGTGCCAGCAGCCGACTAGCGGGACCCTACAATGAGCAGTTCTTC. Residues: CASSRLAGPYNEQFF.

The chain combines TRBV11-2 with TRBJ1-1; possibly TRBD1 for D (6 bases). This CDR3 is built from 15 residues. CDR1 and CDR2 from the germline V gene are SGHAT and FQNNGV. V lost 7 bases to trimming and J lost 1 base, with 16 bases between them. The CDR3 reads CASTVGGGGNTEAFF. For the CDR3, the DNA is TGTGCCAGCACCGTAGGAGGGGGGGGGAACACTGAAGCTTTCTTT.

There are a few counts of this clone. The chain is built from TRBV7-2 and TRBJ2-3; 8 bases are shared with TRBD2. Germline V lookup: CDR1 SGHTA, CDR2 FQGNSA. CDR3 length: 14 residues. J lost 4 bases, V lost 3 bases, and 3 bases had no gene match. CDR3 region: CASSFSGGADTQYF. The CDR3 DNA reads as TGTGCCAGCAGCTTCTCCGGGGGGGCAGATACGCAGTATTTT.

This clone has only a few counts. The V and J genes are TRBV5-4 and TRBJ1-2; D remains ambiguous. The CDR3 contains 15 residues. Deletions cut 0 bases from V and 0 bases from J, with 9 bases between. CDR1 is SGHNT, CDR2 YYREEE, per germline (reference sequence). The DNA of the CDR3 is TGTGCCAGCAGCTTGGGGGCTCGTACTAACTATGGCTACACCTTC. It encodes CASSLGARTNYGYTF.

The rearrangement joins TRBV18 to TRBJ2-4; D is possibly TRBD2 (6 bases). The V and J ends lost 6 bases and 1 base respectively, with 7 bases between them. The CDR3 covers 13 residues. The germline V gene encodes CDR1 KGHSH and CDR2 LQKENI. The chain's CDR3 is CASSRGAKNIQYF. The CDR3 DNA is TGTGCCAGCTCCCGGGGGGCCAAAAACATTCAGTACTTC.

This clone has just one count. V and J are TRBV6-6 and TRBJ2-7, with 13 bases that match TRBD2. Per the germline V gene, CDR1 is MNHNY and CDR2 is SVGAGI (reference sequence). The CDR3 sequence is 14 residues long. The ends lost 5 bases at V and 3 bases at J; junction bases unmatched: 1. CDR3 amino acids: CASSRTSGGYEQYF. The CDR3 region has the DNA TGTGCCAGCAGTCGGACTAGCGGGGGCTACGAGCAGTACTTC.